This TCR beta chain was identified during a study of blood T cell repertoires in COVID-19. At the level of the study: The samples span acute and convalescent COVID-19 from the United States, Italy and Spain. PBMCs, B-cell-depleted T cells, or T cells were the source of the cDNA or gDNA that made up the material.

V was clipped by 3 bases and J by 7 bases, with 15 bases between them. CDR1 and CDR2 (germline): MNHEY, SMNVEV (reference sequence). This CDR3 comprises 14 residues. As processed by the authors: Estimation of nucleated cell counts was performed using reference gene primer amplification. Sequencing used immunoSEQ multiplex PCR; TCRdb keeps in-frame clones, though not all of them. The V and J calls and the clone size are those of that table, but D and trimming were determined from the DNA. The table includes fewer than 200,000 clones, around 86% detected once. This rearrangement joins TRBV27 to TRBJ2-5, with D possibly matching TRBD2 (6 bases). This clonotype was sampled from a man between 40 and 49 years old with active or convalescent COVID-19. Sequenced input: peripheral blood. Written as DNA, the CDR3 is TGTGCCAGCAGTTTCCGACTAGGTCGGAGGACCCAGTACTTC. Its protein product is CASSFRLGRRTQYF.